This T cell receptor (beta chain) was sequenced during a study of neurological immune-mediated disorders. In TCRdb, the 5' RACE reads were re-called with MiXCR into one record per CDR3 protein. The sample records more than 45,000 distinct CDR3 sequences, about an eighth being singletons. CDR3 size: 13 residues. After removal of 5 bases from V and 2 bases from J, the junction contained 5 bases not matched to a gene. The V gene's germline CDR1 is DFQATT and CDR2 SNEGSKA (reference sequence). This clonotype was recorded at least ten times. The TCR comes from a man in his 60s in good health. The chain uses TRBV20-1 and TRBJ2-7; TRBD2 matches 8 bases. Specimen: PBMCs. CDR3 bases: TGCAGTGCTGCGGCGGGGGGACCCTACGAGCAGTACTTC. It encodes CSAAAGGPYEQYF.